Listed here are 23 T cell receptor beta chains from one sample, sequenced in a study of long-term antiretroviral therapy in people with HIV (dated by TCRdb to 2022 to 2024). The immunoSEQ hsTCRB v3.0 assay was used at survey level resolution to sequence the TRB variable region. Drawn from immuneACCESS, this table holds only the in-frame rearrangements with V and J called that TCRdb kept. Clones are partly lost; checked studies trace under half to an unresolved V gene and leave the rest unexplained. The sample profile shows about 34,000 clones; 94% of them were found once. The ten top clones hold around 3.8% of the sample. Sequences were derived from unsorted PBMCs, sampled 5.1 years after starting antiretroviral therapy. All receptors derive from a woman between 45 and 65 years old with HIV.

Of note for this clone: Other DNA sequences in this specimen translate into the identical CDR3. The chain joins TRBV5-1 to TRBJ2-7; D remains unclear. From germline, CDR1 is SGHRS and CDR2 YFSETQ. This CDR3 contains 18 residues. The V gene lost 4 bases and the J gene lost 2 bases, with 25 bases spanning the gap. The CDR3 DNA is TGCGCCAGCAGCCCGATCGTCCTCCAGGTTGGGGTGACCTACGAGCAGTACTTC. It is translated as CASSPIVLQVGVTYEQYF.

The gene calls are TRBV6-5 and TRBJ1-2, with a tentative D call TRBD1 (5 bases). This CDR3 has 13 residues. The germline V gene has CDR1 MNHEY and CDR2 SVGAGI. The V and J ends lost 2 bases and 6 bases respectively, with 10 bases between them. The CDR3 loop reads CASSYGAGNGYTF. CDR3 DNA: TGTGCCAGCAGTTACGGGGCAGGGAATGGCTACACCTTC.

The gene calls are TRBV7-9 and TRBJ1-1, with D unresolved. CDR3 size: 12 residues. Between the trimmed V and J ends, which lost 5 bases and 7 bases, there was a span of 11 bases. CDR1 is SEHNR and CDR2 is FQNEAQ in the germline V gene (reference sequence). The CDR3 coding sequence is TGTGCCAGCAGCCTCGGCCGCGATGAAGCTTTCTTT. This codes for CASSLGRDEAFF. Based on the CDR3 plus reference TRBV7-9 and TRBJ1-1, the full variable domain is DTGVSQNPRHKITKRGQNVTFRCDPISEHNRLYWYRQTLGQGPEFLTYFQNEAQLEKSRLLSDRFSAERPKGSFSTLEIQRTEQGDSAMYLCASSLGRDEAFFGQGTRLTVV.

This clone showed up just once. The chain is built from TRBV6-5 and TRBJ2-5; 10 nucleotides agree with TRBD1. The V gene end was trimmed by 6 bases and the J gene end by 1 base; junction bases not matched to a gene: 5. The CDR3 extends over 15 amino acids. Germline V lookup: CDR1 MNHEY, CDR2 SVGAGI. This CDR3 is CASRGGQGPQETQYF. In nucleotides, the CDR3 is TGTGCCAGCAGGGGGGGACAGGGGCCCCAAGAGACCCAGTACTTC.

The chain is built from TRBV7-9 and TRBJ2-3; 8 bases fit TRBD2. V was pared by 1 base and J by 2 bases, with 2 bases of the junction left unmatched. The CDR3 is 15 residues long. From germline, CDR1 is SEHNR and CDR2 FQNEAQ (reference sequence). CDR3 sequence reads: CASSLGTSYTDTQYF. The CDR3 DNA is TGTGCCAGCAGCTTAGGGACTAGCTACACAGATACGCAGTATTTT.

The chain links TRBV6-5 to TRBJ2-7, with 8 bases identical to TRBD2. With V trimmed by 0 bases and J by 3 bases, 4 bases remained unmatched. The CDR3 covers 15 residues. CDR1 is MNHEY and CDR2 is SVGAGI in the germline V gene. DNA for the CDR3: TGTGCCAGCAGTTACTCGGCGGGGGGAAGCTACGAGCAGTACTTC. Protein sequence: CASSYSAGGSYEQYF.

The table lists this clone with a count of one. The gene calls are TRBV5-1 and TRBJ1-5; 7 nucleotides agree with TRBD1. The J segment lost 6 bases and the V segment lost 6 bases, leaving 6 bases of the junction unmatched. The length of the CDR3 is 13 residues. Germline CDR1 and CDR2: SGHRS and YFSETQ. The CDR3 DNA reads as TGCGCCAGCAACTGCAAGGGGGCTCAGCCCCAGCATTTT. Encoded protein: CASNCKGAQPQHF.

This clone was seen once. The CDR3 sequence is CASSPGAGGARYTEAFF. The CDR3 DNA sequence: TGTGCCAGTAGCCCTGGGGCAGGGGGCGCGAGGTACACTGAAGCTTTCTTT. This chain links TRBV19 with TRBJ1-1, with 8 positions matching TRBD1. Germline V lookup: CDR1 LNHDA, CDR2 SQIVND (reference sequence). The CDR3 totals 17 residues. J gave up 3 bases and V 6 bases, and 15 bases lay outside the gene matches.

V and J are TRBV7-8 and TRBJ2-7; D call uncertain. Germline V gene data show CDR1 as SGHVS and CDR2 as FQNEAQ. Deletions cut 3 bases from V and 6 bases from J, with 12 bases between. CDR3 length: 13 residues. The CDR3 bases are TGTGCCAGCAGCTTCCAGAGCTCGGGCGAGCAGTACTTC. The encoded protein is CASSFQSSGEQYF.

This chain uses TRBV18 with TRBJ2-5; weak D call: TRBD1 (6 bases). The germline V and J ends were trimmed by 3 bases and 1 base, with 12 bases remaining between them. The CDR3 spans 15 residues. Germline V gene data show CDR1 as KGHSH and CDR2 as LQKENI. This CDR3 is CASSPTPRGQETQYF. CDR3 DNA: TGTGCCAGCTCACCGACCCCCAGGGGCCAAGAGACCCAGTACTTC.

CDR3 nucleotides: TGTGCCAGCTCACCACCCCAGGGTGAAGGGTCACCCCTCCACTTT. As protein: CASSPPQGEGSPLHF. The V and J genes are TRBV18 and TRBJ1-6; D might be TRBD1 (5 bases). V lost 0 bases, J lost 10 bases, and 13 bases lay in between. Per germline, CDR1 KGHSH and CDR2 LQKENI. There are 15 residues in the CDR3.

This clone was observed a single time. V and J are TRBV19 and TRBJ2-5; 8 bases align to TRBD1. Trimming at V came to 4 bases and at J to 0 bases, leaving 4 bases not matched to a gene. CDR3 length: 15 amino acids. Germline V gene lookup returns CDR1 LNHDA and CDR2 SQIVND (reference sequence). The DNA for the CDR3 is TGTGCCAGTAGTACCCCGGACAGGGACCAAGAGACCCAGTACTTC. It translates to CASSTPDRDQETQYF.

Written as DNA, the CDR3 is TGTGCCAGCTCACCAGTGAACACCGGGGAGCTGTTTTTT. This translates into CASSPVNTGELFF. This chain joins TRBV18 and TRBJ2-2; no firm D call. V dropped 2 bases and J dropped 1 base, with 2 bases sitting between them. Germline V gene sequence: CDR1 KGHSH, CDR2 LQKENI. This CDR3 comprises 13 residues.

The chain uses TRBV6-5 and TRBJ1-1; maybe TRBD1 (5 bases). The germline V gene has CDR1 MNHEY and CDR2 SVGAGI. The germline V and J ends were trimmed by 0 bases and 3 bases, with 11 bases remaining between them. The CDR3 runs 15 residues. CDR3 protein: CASSYSGTADTEAFF. CDR3 in DNA: TGTGCCAGCAGTTACTCCGGGACGGCGGACACTGAAGCTTTCTTT.

V and J are TRBV7-9 and TRBJ2-5; the D is unclear. V dropped 1 base and J dropped 5 bases, with 5 bases sitting between them. The germline CDR1 and CDR2 sequences are SEHNR and FQNEAQ (reference sequence). This CDR3 comprises 12 residues. For the CDR3, the DNA is TGTGCCAGCAGCTTAGACTGGGAGACCCAGTACTTC. Protein product: CASSLDWETQYF.

This clone was seen once. The V call is TRBV6-1, the J call TRBJ1-1, with a tentative D call TRBD1 (5 bases). CDR1 is MNHNS and CDR2 is SASEGT in the germline V gene. V was pared by 4 bases and J by 5 bases, with 20 bases between. This CDR3 is 16 amino acids long. The chain's CDR3 is CASSAPWGGPKTEAFF. The CDR3 DNA reads as TGTGCCAGCAGTGCTCCTTGGGGCGGGCCAAAAACTGAAGCTTTCTTT.

This chain connects TRBV30 to TRBJ1-4; D is perhaps TRBD1 (5 bases). The germline V and J ends were trimmed by 2 bases and 8 bases, with 15 bases remaining between them. The germline V gene encodes CDR1 GTSNPN and CDR2 SVGIG (reference sequence). The CDR3 consists of 14 residues. CDR3 amino acids: CAWSSGTLGEKLFF. As DNA, the CDR3 is TGTGCCTGGAGTTCCGGGACGTTGGGGGAAAAACTGTTTTTT.

CDR3 sequence: CASSLNQETQYF. DNA for the CDR3: TGTGCCAGCAGCTTAAACCAAGAGACCCAGTACTTC. This sequence joins TRBV7-9 and TRBJ2-5; no firm D call. Trimming took off 2 bases at V and 0 bases at J, with 1 base between the two ends. CDR3 length: 12 amino acids. The germline V gene has CDR1 SEHNR and CDR2 FQNEAQ (reference sequence).

V usage is TRBV5-4 and J usage is TRBJ2-5, with 10 bases lining up with TRBD2. The trim removed 2 bases at V and 2 bases at J, leaving 6 bases unmatched. This CDR3 region has 16 residues. Germline V gene lookup returns CDR1 SGHNT and CDR2 YYREEE (reference sequence). The CDR3 sequence: CASSFGGLAVQETQYF. In nucleotides, the CDR3 is TGTGCCAGCAGCTTTGGAGGACTAGCGGTACAAGAGACCCAGTACTTC.

The chain is built from TRBV2 and TRBJ2-1, with TRBD1 as a possible D gene (6 bases). CDR1 is SNHLY, CDR2 FYNNEI, per germline. This CDR3 is 15 amino acids long. V was clipped by 4 bases and J by 7 bases, with 17 bases between them. The CDR3 DNA reads as TGTGCCAGCAGTGTCGGGGACACTCTAAAGAATGAGCAGTTCTTC. Its protein is CASSVGDTLKNEQFF.

The chain employs TRBV7-2 and TRBJ2-1; 9 bases line up with TRBD2. CDR1 and CDR2 from the germline V gene are SGHTA and FQGNSA. CDR3 length: 18 residues. The V and J ends lost 5 bases and 7 bases, in that order; junction bases with no gene match: 18. CDR3 DNA sequence: TGTGCCAGCAGCCCTAAGGCTAGCGGGGCCGGCGGGTGGAATGAGCAGTTCTTC. It translates to CASSPKASGAGGWNEQFF. Full variable domain (missing parts from reference TRBV7-2 and TRBJ2-1): GAGVSQSPSNKVTEKGKDVELRCDPISGHTALYWYRQSLGQGLEFLIYFQGNSAPDKSGLPSDRFSAERTGGSVSTLTIQRTQQEDSAVYLCASSPKASGAGGWNEQFFGPGTRLTVL.

This chain joins TRBV13 and TRBJ1-6, with a possible D match to TRBD1 (6 bases). The CDR3 runs 14 residues. Germline CDR1 is PRHDT and CDR2 is FYEKMQ (reference sequence). Trimming stripped 6 bases from V and 1 base from J, with 7 bases between. This chain's CDR3 is CASRQGSYNSPLHF. CDR3 nucleotide sequence: TGTGCCAGCAGGCAGGGGTCCTATAATTCACCCCTCCACTTT. The full variable domain, its missing parts supplied by reference TRBV13 and TRBJ1-6, is AAGVIQSPRHLIKEKRETATLKCYPIPRHDTVYWYQQGPGQDPQFLISFYEKMQSDKGSIPDRFSAQQFSDYHSELNMSSLELGDSALYFCASRQGSYNSPLHFGNGTRLTVT.

The chain carries TRBV6-5 and TRBJ2-7, with a weak D call TRBD2 (6 bases). Trimming pared 8 bases from V and 2 bases from J, leaving 13 bases between. The length of the CDR3 is 13 residues. Germline CDR1 and CDR2: MNHEY and SVGAGI. The CDR3 sequence is CASLWGEAYEQYF. In nucleotides, the CDR3 is TGTGCCAGCCTTTGGGGGGAAGCCTACGAGCAGTACTTC.